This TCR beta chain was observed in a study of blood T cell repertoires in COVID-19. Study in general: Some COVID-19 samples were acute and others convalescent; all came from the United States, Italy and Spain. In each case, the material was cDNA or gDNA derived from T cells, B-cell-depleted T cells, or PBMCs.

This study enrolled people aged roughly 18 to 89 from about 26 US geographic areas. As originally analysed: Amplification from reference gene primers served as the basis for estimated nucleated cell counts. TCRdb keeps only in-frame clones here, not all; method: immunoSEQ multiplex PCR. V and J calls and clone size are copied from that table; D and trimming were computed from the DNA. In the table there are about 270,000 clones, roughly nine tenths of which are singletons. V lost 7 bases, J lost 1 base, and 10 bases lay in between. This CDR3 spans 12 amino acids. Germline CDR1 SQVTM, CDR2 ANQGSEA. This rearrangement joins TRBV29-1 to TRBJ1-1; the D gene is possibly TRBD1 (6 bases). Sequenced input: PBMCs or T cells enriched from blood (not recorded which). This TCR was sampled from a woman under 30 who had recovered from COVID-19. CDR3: CSAGASNTEAFF. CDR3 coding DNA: TGCAGCGCGGGGGCATCGAACACTGAAGCTTTCTTT.